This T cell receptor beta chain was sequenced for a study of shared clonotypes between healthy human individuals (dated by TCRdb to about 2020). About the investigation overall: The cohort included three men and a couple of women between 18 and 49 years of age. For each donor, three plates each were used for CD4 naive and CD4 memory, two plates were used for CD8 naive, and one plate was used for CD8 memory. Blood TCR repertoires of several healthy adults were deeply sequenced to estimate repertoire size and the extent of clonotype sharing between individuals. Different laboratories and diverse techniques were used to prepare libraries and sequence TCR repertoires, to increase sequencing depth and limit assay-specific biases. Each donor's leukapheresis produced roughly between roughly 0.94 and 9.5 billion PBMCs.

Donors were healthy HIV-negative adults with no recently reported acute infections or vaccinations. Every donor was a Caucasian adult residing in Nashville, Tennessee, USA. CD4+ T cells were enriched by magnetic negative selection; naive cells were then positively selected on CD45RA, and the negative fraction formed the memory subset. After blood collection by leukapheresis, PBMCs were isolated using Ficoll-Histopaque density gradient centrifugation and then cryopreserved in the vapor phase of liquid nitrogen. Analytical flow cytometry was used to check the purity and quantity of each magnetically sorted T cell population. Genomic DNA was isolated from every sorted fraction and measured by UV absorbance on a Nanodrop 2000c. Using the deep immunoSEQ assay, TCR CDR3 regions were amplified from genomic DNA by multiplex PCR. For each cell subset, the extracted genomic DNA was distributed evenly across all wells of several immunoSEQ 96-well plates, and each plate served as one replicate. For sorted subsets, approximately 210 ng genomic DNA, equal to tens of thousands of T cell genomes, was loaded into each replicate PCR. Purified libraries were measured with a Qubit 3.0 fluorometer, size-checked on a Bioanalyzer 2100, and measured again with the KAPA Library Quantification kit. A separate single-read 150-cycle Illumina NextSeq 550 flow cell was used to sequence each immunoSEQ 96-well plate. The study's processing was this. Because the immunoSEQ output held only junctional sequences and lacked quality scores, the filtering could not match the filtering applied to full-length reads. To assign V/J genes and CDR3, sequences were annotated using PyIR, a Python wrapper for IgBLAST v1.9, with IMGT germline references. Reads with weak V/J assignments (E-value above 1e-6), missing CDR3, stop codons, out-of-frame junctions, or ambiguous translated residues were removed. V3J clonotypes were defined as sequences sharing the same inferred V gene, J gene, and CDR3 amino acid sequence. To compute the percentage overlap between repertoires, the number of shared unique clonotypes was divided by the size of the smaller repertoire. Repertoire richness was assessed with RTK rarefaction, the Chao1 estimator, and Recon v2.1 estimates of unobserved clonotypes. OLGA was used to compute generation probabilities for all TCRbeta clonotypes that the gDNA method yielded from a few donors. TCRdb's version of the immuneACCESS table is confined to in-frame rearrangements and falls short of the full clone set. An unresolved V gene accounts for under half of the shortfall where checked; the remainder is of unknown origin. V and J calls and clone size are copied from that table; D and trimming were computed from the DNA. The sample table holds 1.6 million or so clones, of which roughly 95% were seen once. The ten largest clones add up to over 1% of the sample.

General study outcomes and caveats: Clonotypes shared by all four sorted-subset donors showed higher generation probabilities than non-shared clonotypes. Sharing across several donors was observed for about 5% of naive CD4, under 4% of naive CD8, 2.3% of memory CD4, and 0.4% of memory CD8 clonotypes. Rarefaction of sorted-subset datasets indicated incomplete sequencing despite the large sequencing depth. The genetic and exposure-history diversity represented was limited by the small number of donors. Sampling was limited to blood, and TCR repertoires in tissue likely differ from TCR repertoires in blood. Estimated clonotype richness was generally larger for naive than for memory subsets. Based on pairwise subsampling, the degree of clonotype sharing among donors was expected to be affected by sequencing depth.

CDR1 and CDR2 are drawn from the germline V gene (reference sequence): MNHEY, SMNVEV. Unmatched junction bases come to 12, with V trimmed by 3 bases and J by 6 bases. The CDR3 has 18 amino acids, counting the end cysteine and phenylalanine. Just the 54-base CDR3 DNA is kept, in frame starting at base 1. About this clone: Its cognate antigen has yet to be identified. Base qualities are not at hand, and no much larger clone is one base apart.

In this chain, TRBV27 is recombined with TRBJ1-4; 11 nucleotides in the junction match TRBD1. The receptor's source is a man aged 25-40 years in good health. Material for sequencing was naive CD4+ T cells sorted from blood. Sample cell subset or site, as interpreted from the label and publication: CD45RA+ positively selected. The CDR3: CASSLTPGTGGKDEKLFF. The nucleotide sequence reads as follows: TGTGCCAGCAGTTTGACCCCCGGGACAGGGGGTAAGGATGAAAAACTGTTTTTT.